The 21 T cell receptor beta chains below were found in one sample sequenced in a study of blood T cell repertoires in COVID-19. Produced via immunoSEQ multiplex PCR; TCRdb's table is partial and in-frame only. Altogether roughly 200,000 clones are present, about three quarters being singletons, with the ten largest covering roughly 8.6%. The sequencing input was peripheral blood. The receptor set was obtained from a woman aged 50 to 60 with active or convalescent COVID-19.

V gene TRBV4-2 combines with J gene TRBJ1-1; D remains unclear. The germline V gene has CDR1 LGHNA and CDR2 YNFKEQ. The CDR3 has 16 amino acids. V was pared by 0 bases and J by 4 bases, with 15 bases between. The CDR3 DNA reads as TGTGCCAGCAGCCAAGATCCCGGCCAGGCCACCACTGAAGCTTTCTTT. Protein sequence: CASSQDPGQATTEAFF.

The chain uses TRBV11-2 and TRBJ2-4; 7 positions match TRBD2. Germline CDR1 SGHAT, CDR2 FQNNGV. The CDR3 length is 17 residues. V shed 4 bases, J shed 1 base, and the junction held 10 bases outside the gene matches. The CDR3 loop is CASSSPWGGKAKNIQYF. DNA of the CDR3: TGTGCCAGCAGCTCCCCATGGGGGGGGAAGGCCAAAAACATTCAGTACTTC.

This clone came up a few times. V usage is TRBV6-5 and J usage is TRBJ1-2; 9 nucleotides match TRBD1. Germline-derived CDR1 and CDR2 are MNHEY and SVGAGI. This CDR3 region has 15 residues. J gave up 8 bases and V 7 bases, and 14 bases lay outside the gene matches. In DNA form, the CDR3 reads TGTGCCAGCACCTTAAACCTGGGGACAGGGAAGGGCTACACCTTC. This translates into CASTLNLGTGKGYTF.

This chain uses TRBV18 with TRBJ2-7; tentative D call: TRBD2 (5 bases). The V end lost 6 bases, the J end lost 3 bases, and 15 bases lay between the germline ends. Germline-derived CDR1 and CDR2 are KGHSH and LQKENI. The CDR3 runs to 14 residues. CDR3 residues: CASSPSERNYEQYF. The DNA of the CDR3 is TGTGCCAGCTCCCCGTCGGAGCGGAACTACGAGCAGTACTTC.

The J gene is TRBJ2-3, the V gene TRBV4-2; D perhaps matches TRBD2 (6 bases). The CDR3 sequence is 15 residues long. V lost 0 bases to trimming and J lost 0 bases, with 7 bases between them. The germline CDR1 and CDR2 sequences are LGHNA and YNFKEQ. The CDR3 sequence: CASSQDGTSTDTQYF. CDR3 in DNA: TGTGCCAGCAGCCAAGATGGGACTAGCACAGATACGCAGTATTTT.

The chain joins TRBV12-3 or TRBV12-4 to TRBJ1-6; 9 bases match TRBD1. V shed 6 bases and J 8 bases; nucleotides not matched to a gene: 2. The CDR3 consists of 13 residues. The CDR3 nucleotides read TGTGCCAGCAGGGGACAGGGTGATTCACCCCTCCACTTT. It codes for CASRGQGDSPLHF.

This clone was seen more than once but under ten times. The chain combines TRBV4-1 with TRBJ1-5; D uncertain. This CDR3 region has 16 residues. Germline loops: CDR1 MGHRA, CDR2 YSYEKL. With 0 bases removed from V and 2 bases from J, the gap between germline ends came to 11 bases. The CDR3 DNA is TGCGCCAGCAGCCAAGATGGCGGGATTGGCAATCAGCCCCAGCATTTT. Encoded protein: CASSQDGGIGNQPQHF.

This rearrangement joins TRBV9 to TRBJ1-2; D perhaps matches TRBD1 (6 bases). Germline V gene sequence: CDR1 SGDLS, CDR2 YYNGEE. V lost 2 bases and J 3 bases, leaving 11 bases between the germline ends. The CDR3 contains 14 residues. The CDR3 nucleotides read TGTGCCAGCAGCGTCCAGGGGAATGACTATGGCTACACCTTC. It codes for CASSVQGNDYGYTF.

Only a few counts were recorded for this clone. The chain joins TRBV6-1 to TRBJ2-7, with D possibly being TRBD2 (6 bases). Per the germline V gene, CDR1 is MNHNS and CDR2 is SASEGT. CDR3 length equals 16 residues. V shed 1 base and J shed 9 bases, with 22 bases lying between them. CDR3 residues: CASSEGGWRLAPGQYF. CDR3 DNA: TGTGCCAGCAGTGAAGGAGGGTGGAGGCTAGCGCCTGGGCAGTACTTC.

This clone was seen a single time. The V call is TRBV11-2, the J call TRBJ2-7; 15 bases agree with TRBD2. V trimming: 2 bases; J trimming: 3 bases; junction bases outside the gene matches: 2. CDR1 and CDR2 (germline): SGHAT, FQNNGV. This CDR3 spans 16 amino acids. Here the CDR3 reads CASSLQGLAGGYEQYF. CDR3 bases: TGTGCCAGCAGCTTACAGGGACTAGCGGGAGGCTACGAGCAGTACTTC.

J is TRBJ2-3 and V is TRBV6-2 or TRBV6-3; D is perhaps TRBD2 (6 bases). There are 17 residues in the CDR3. The germline V gene encodes CDR1 MNHEY and CDR2 SVGEGT. V dropped 6 bases and J dropped 2 bases, with 21 bases sitting between them. The CDR3 nucleotides read TGTGCCAGCAGCGGTTACGACCTTGGGCGGGACACAGATACGCAGTATTTT. Protein: CASSGYDLGRDTDTQYF.

This clone was counted only a few times. The rearrangement joins TRBV16 to TRBJ1-2; D not certain. Germline V lookup: CDR1 KGHSY, CDR2 FQNENV. V dropped 0 bases and J dropped 7 bases, with 9 bases sitting between them. This CDR3 has 13 amino acids. The CDR3 DNA reads as TGTGCCAGCAGCCAATCGATAGGCGGTGGCTACACCTTC. Protein sequence: CASSQSIGGGYTF.

V is TRBV2 and J is TRBJ2-5, with TRBD2 matching over 13 bases. The CDR3 runs 17 residues. Germline loops: CDR1 SNHLY, CDR2 FYNNEI. V was pared by 0 bases and J by 2 bases, with 3 bases of the junction left unmatched. The CDR3 DNA sequence: TGTGCCAGCAGTGAAGCCCAACTAGCGGGGGGGCAAGAGACCCAGTACTTC. Protein sequence: CASSEAQLAGGQETQYF.

The CDR3 DNA is TGTGCCAGCAGCTTAGCATCGGGGAACACTGAAGCTTTCTTT. Its translation is CASSLASGNTEAFF. The chain combines TRBV11-2 with TRBJ1-1; D uncertain. The ends were cut back, 1 base at V and 1 base at J, with 7 bases in the middle. Looked up from germline, CDR1 is SGHAT and CDR2 is FQNNGV. The CDR3 loop spans 14 amino acids.

V gene TRBV11-2 combines with J gene TRBJ2-2; 8 positions agree with TRBD2. The germline V gene has CDR1 SGHAT and CDR2 FQNNGV. The CDR3 length is 15 residues. V gave up 1 base and J gave up 7 bases; unmatched junction bases: 5. As DNA, the CDR3 is TGTGCCAGCAGCTTAGCGGGGGGGCCAGGCGGGGAGCTGTTTTTT. Translating gives CASSLAGGPGGELFF.

The gene calls are TRBV5-1 and TRBJ2-7, with 10 positions matching TRBD1. Germline CDR1 reads SGHRS; CDR2 reads YFSETQ. Losses at the gene ends were 3 bases for V and 5 bases for J; bases not matched to a gene: 8. This CDR3 is 15 amino acids long. The CDR3 sequence: CASSWRDRGEDEQYF. The CDR3 nucleotides read TGCGCCAGCAGCTGGAGGGACAGGGGAGAGGACGAGCAGTACTTC.

The chain joins TRBV28 to TRBJ1-1, with D uncertain. The length of the CDR3 is 14 residues. The ends were cut back, 6 bases at V and 3 bases at J, with 14 bases in the middle. The germline V gene encodes CDR1 MDHEN and CDR2 SYDVKM. The CDR3: CASSLATPHTEAFF. The CDR3 nucleotides are TGTGCCAGCAGCTTGGCCACCCCCCACACTGAAGCTTTCTTT. The variable domain in full, completed from reference TRBV28 and TRBJ1-1, reads DVKVTQSSRYLVKRTGEKVFLECVQDMDHENMFWYRQDPGLGLRLIYFSYDVKMKEKGDIPEGYSVSREKKERFSLILESASTNQTSMYLCASSLATPHTEAFFGQGTRLTVV.

J is TRBJ2-6 and V is TRBV19, with 10 bases matching TRBD1. Trimming cost V 1 base and J 0 bases; bases outside gene matches: 3. The CDR3 contains 18 residues. Germline V CDR1 and CDR2: LNHDA, SQIVND (reference sequence). The DNA of the CDR3 is TGTGCCAGTAGTATAGGGGGGGACAGGGGCTCTGGGGCCAACGTCCTGACTTTC. It encodes CASSIGGDRGSGANVLTF.

The chain recombines TRBV11-2 with TRBJ2-5; D is perhaps TRBD1 (5 bases). Germline CDR1 is SGHAT and CDR2 is FQNNGV. Trimming stripped 5 bases from V and 5 bases from J, with 12 bases between. The CDR3 covers 13 residues. The CDR3 spells CASSQGAWETQYF. DNA of the CDR3: TGTGCCAGCAGCCAGGGCGCGTGGGAGACCCAGTACTTC.

V usage is TRBV6-5 and J usage is TRBJ1-1; D remains unclear. The V gene lost 2 bases and the J gene lost 5 bases, with 9 bases spanning the gap. The CDR3 length is 13 residues. From germline, CDR1 is MNHEY and CDR2 SVGAGI. CDR3 in DNA: TGTGCCAGCAGTTACGGTCACGGGACTGAAGCTTTCTTT. Amino acids: CASSYGHGTEAFF.

The chain uses TRBV30 and TRBJ1-1; 7 positions agree with TRBD1. The germline V gene has CDR1 GTSNPN and CDR2 SVGIG (reference sequence). This CDR3 region has 14 residues. The J segment lost 9 bases and the V segment lost 0 bases, leaving 10 bases of the junction unmatched. The CDR3 region has the DNA TGTGCCTGGAGTGTAAGGGGGCAGAGAGGGAAAGCTTTCTTT. Translated: CAWSVRGQRGKAFF.